The following is a T cell receptor beta chain sequence with its context. The data derive from a study of blood T cell repertoires in COVID-19. Overall study context: Donors in the United States, Italy and Spain gave samples during acute or convalescent COVID-19. T cells, B-cell-depleted T cells, or PBMCs supplied cDNA or gDNA.

Source study methods: Nucleated cell number was recorded as an estimate derived from reference gene primer amplification. Profiled with immunoSEQ multiplex PCR; TCRdb holds only in-frame clones, not every one. Clone size and V and J calls were adopted from that table, with D and trimming inferred from the DNA. The sample has about 90,000 clones, 76% seen once. CDR1 MRHNA and CDR2 SNTAGT come from the germline V gene. Trimming pared 4 bases from V and 4 bases from J, leaving 13 bases between. This CDR3 contains 14 residues. Input material: peripheral blood. J is TRBJ1-1 and V is TRBV6-4; possibly TRBD1 for D (6 bases). This receptor was taken from a man in his 70s with acute or convalescent COVID-19. Here the CDR3 reads CASSASGQLTEAFF. The CDR3 DNA reads TGTGCCAGCAGTGCCTCCGGACAGCTCACTGAAGCTTTCTTT.